The 3 T cell receptor beta chains presented below share a single source sample, sequenced in a study of lymphopenia after photon versus proton radiotherapy (dated by TCRdb to about 2019). Libraries came from the immunoSEQ multiplex PCR assay. TCRdb mirrors the immuneACCESS table, restricted to in-frame sequences. Some clones are absent from its copies; in checked studies, under half trace to an unresolved V gene, and the reason for the others is unknown. The table for this sample lists 55,000 to 85,000 clones; around 93% of them were counted only once. The ten largest clones add up to 2% to 2.5% of the sample. The sequenced sample was peripheral blood, obtained from a patient treated with photon-based radiotherapy. These receptor sequences come from a woman in her 40s with cholangiocarcinoma.

The CDR3 DNA sequence: TGTGCCAGCAGCTTAGCTCCCGAGGGGGGTCGATACACTGAAGCTTTCTTT. It translates to CASSLAPEGGRYTEAFF. The chain couples TRBV5-6 to TRBJ1-1; D possibly corresponds to TRBD1 (6 bases). V was cut by 2 bases and J by 3 bases, with 20 bases left in between. Looked up from germline, CDR1 is SGHDT and CDR2 is YYEEEE. The CDR3 contains 17 residues.

The V gene is TRBV25-1, the J gene TRBJ1-1; no clear D gene. The germline V gene encodes CDR1 MGHDK and CDR2 SYGVNS. Trimming left V 3 bases short and J 6 bases short, with 11 bases between. The CDR3 sequence is 13 residues long. For the CDR3, the DNA is TGTGCCAGCAGTGACCGGATGATCTCTGAAGCTTTCTTT. Encoded protein: CASSDRMISEAFF.

The chain carries TRBV5-5 and TRBJ1-5; possibly TRBD1 for D (6 bases). Trimming pared 4 bases from V and 1 base from J, leaving 15 bases between. Germline V lookup: CDR1 SGHKS, CDR2 YYEKEE (reference sequence). The CDR3 contains 16 residues. This chain's CDR3 is CASSPGAGASNQPQHF. Here the CDR3 DNA reads TGTGCCAGCAGCCCGGGGGCGGGGGCGAGCAATCAGCCCCAGCATTTT. Drawing the rest from reference TRBV5-5 and TRBJ1-5, the complete variable domain is DAGVTQSPTHLIKTRGQQVTLRCSPISGHKSVSWYQQVLGQGPQFIFQYYEKEERGRGNFPDRFSARQFPNYSSELNVNALLLGDSALYLCASSPGAGASNQPQHFGDGTRLSIL.